This T cell receptor (beta chain) is drawn from a study of T-cell memory formation after mild COVID-19. Germline loops: CDR1 KGHDR, CDR2 SFDVKD. Trimming at V came to 3 bases and at J to 3 bases, leaving 5 bases not matched to a gene. The CDR3 is made up of 16 amino acids. TCRdb reprocessed the 5' RACE reads via MiXCR and lists one record per CDR3 protein. The repertoire holds approximately 570,000 distinct CDR3 sequences, roughly 18% seen once, with 12% in the top ten. Specimen: PBMCs or a T cell subset sorted from them (not recorded which). This rearrangement joins TRBV24-1 to TRBJ2-2, with 8 bases matching TRBD1. The origin of this receptor is an adult woman who had mild COVID-19 (a few samples of this study predate the infection). Cell type and time point are not known. The CDR3 sequence: CATSDPDRDDTGELFF. CDR3 DNA: TGTGCCACCAGTGATCCGGACAGGGATGACACCGGGGAGCTGTTTTTT.